This entry lists 31 T cell receptor beta chains sequenced from one sample in a study of graft-versus-host responses after intestinal transplantation. Clones were sequenced by immunoSEQ multiplex PCR, and TCRdb holds only the in-frame ones, with some missing. Among about 19,000 clones listed, approximately 86% were seen once. The sample consisted of PBMCs, taken approximately 220 days after intestinal transplant. These receptors were taken from a human patient who received an intestinal transplant, so some T cells may come from the graft donor.

The chain links TRBV15 to TRBJ1-6, with D perhaps TRBD1 (5 bases). CDR1 and CDR2 from the germline V gene are LNHNV and YYDKDF (reference sequence). There are 15 residues in the CDR3. V was shortened by 0 bases and J by 10 bases, with 13 bases between the two germline ends. CDR3 residues: CATSRDRDVGSPLHF. The DNA for the CDR3 is TGTGCCACCAGCAGAGACAGGGATGTGGGCTCACCCCTCCACTTT.

The chain is built from TRBV18 and TRBJ1-2; the match to TRBD1 covers 11 bases. Germline trimming cut 6 bases from V and 8 bases from J; bases unmatched to any gene: 11. The CDR3 runs to 15 residues. Germline-derived CDR1 and CDR2 are KGHSH and LQKENI. Here the CDR3 reads CASSPSGQGASGYTF. The CDR3 DNA is TGTGCCAGCTCCCCCTCCGGACAGGGGGCTTCCGGCTACACCTTC.

The chain is built from TRBV6-1 and TRBJ2-1; perhaps D is TRBD1 or TRBD2 (5 bases each). The V gene lost 5 bases and the J gene lost 6 bases, with 14 bases spanning the gap. There are 14 residues in the CDR3. Germline CDR1 reads MNHNS; CDR2 reads SASEGT. As DNA, the CDR3 is TGTGCCAGCAGTTTTCGGGACGACTTCAATGAGCAGTTCTTC. Its translation: CASSFRDDFNEQFF.

The chain joins TRBV9 to TRBJ2-3; TRBD1 matches 9 bases. The CDR3 is 18 residues long. V gave up 4 bases and J gave up 3 bases; unmatched junction bases: 15. Germline loops: CDR1 SGDLS, CDR2 YYNGEE. CDR3 nucleotides: TGTGCCAGCAGCCCATTCCTTTACCGGGACAGGGTTACAGATACGCAGTATTTT. This codes for CASSPFLYRDRVTDTQYF. The whole variable domain, remainder taken from reference TRBV9 and TRBJ2-3, is DSGVTQTPKHLITATGQRVTLRCSPRSGDLSVYWYQQSLDQGLQFLIQYYNGEERAKGNILERFSAQQFPDLHSELNLSSLELGDSALYFCASSPFLYRDRVTDTQYFGPGTRLTVL.

The chain couples TRBV7-9 to TRBJ2-5; D is unclear. Trimming cost V 10 bases and J 1 base, with 10 bases left between them. Germline CDR1 reads SEHNR; CDR2 reads FQNEAQ (reference sequence). CDR3 length equals 12 residues. The CDR3: CAITMVQETQYF. As DNA, the CDR3 is TGTGCCATAACGATGGTCCAAGAGACCCAGTACTTC.

This chain joins TRBV4-2 and TRBJ2-3, with TRBD2 matching over 13 bases. The CDR3 is 17 residues long. With 3 bases clipped from V and 1 base from J, the junction kept 4 bases outside the gene matches. Germline assignment: CDR1 LGHNA and CDR2 YNFKEQ. Here the CDR3 reads CASSHRTSGGGTDTQYF. For the CDR3, the DNA is TGTGCCAGCAGCCATCGGACTAGCGGGGGTGGCACAGATACGCAGTATTTT.

V gene TRBV21-1 combines with J gene TRBJ1-6; the table names TRBD1, a call not compared with the DNA. TRBV21-1 is a known pseudogene. This CDR3 has 16 amino acids. CDR3 loop: CASSQVRDTDNSPLHF. As DNA, the CDR3 is TGTGCCAGCAGCCAAGTTAGGGACACCGATAATTCACCCCTCCACTTT.

The chain carries TRBV7-8 and TRBJ2-5; unclear D gene. The end of the DNA fits TRBJ2-7 better, so the J call may be wrong. In germline, CDR1 is SGHVS, CDR2 FQNEAQ. This CDR3 spans 13 amino acids. CDR3 nucleotides: TGTGCCAGCAGCTCCCCGGATCAGAACGAGCAGTACTTC. Protein: CASSSPDQNEQYF.

V and J are TRBV7-9 and TRBJ2-3, with 8 bases aligning to TRBD1. Germline values: CDR1 SEHNR, CDR2 FQNEAQ (reference sequence). V gave up 2 bases and J gave up 3 bases; unmatched junction bases: 4. There are 15 residues in the CDR3. The CDR3 bases are TGTGCCAGCAGCTTATCAGGGGGCGCGACAGATACGCAGTATTTT. It yields the protein CASSLSGGATDTQYF.

The DNA of the CDR3 is TGCGCCAGCAGCCCCTCGGGGGGCACCGGGGAGCTGTTTTTT. It specifies CASSPSGGTGELFF. The rearrangement joins TRBV5-1 to TRBJ2-2; 7 positions agree with TRBD2. This CDR3 region has 14 residues. With 4 bases clipped from V and 4 bases from J, the junction kept 4 bases outside the gene matches. Germline V CDR1 and CDR2: SGHRS, YFSETQ.

The rearrangement uses TRBV14 and TRBJ1-1; D is undetermined. The germline CDR1 and CDR2 sequences are SGHDN and FVKESK. The CDR3 covers 15 residues. V shed 4 bases and J shed 1 base, with 13 bases lying between them. In DNA form, the CDR3 reads TGTGCCAGCAGCCCGGGCCCATCGTGGAACACTGAAGCTTTCTTT. This translates into CASSPGPSWNTEAFF.

This sequence joins TRBV7-9 and TRBJ2-3, with D unclear. This CDR3 comprises 12 residues. V dropped 1 base and J dropped 8 bases, with 7 bases sitting between them. Germline V lookup: CDR1 SEHNR, CDR2 FQNEAQ (reference sequence). The CDR3 loop is CASSLGRPTQYF. The DNA for the CDR3 is TGTGCCAGCAGCTTAGGGCGGCCTACGCAGTATTTT.

This clone has more than one count but fewer than ten. The chain uses TRBV15 and TRBJ2-3; 11 nucleotides match TRBD2. The germline V gene encodes CDR1 LNHNV and CDR2 YYDKDF (reference sequence). The V segment lost 0 bases and the J segment 4 bases; nucleotides outside the gene matches: 0. There are 15 residues in the CDR3. For the CDR3, the DNA is TGTGCCACCAGCAGAGATAGCGGGGGGGCAGATACGCAGTATTTT. As protein: CATSRDSGGADTQYF.

The chain carries TRBV29-1 and TRBJ2-1; TRBD1 agrees at 8 bases. Per the germline V gene, CDR1 is SQVTM and CDR2 is ANQGSEA. This CDR3 region has 16 residues. After removal of 6 bases from V and 7 bases from J, the junction contained 17 bases not matched to a gene. The CDR3 region has the DNA TGCAGCGTCGGAAAGGGGGGTAGGACAGGGTGTAATGAGCAGTTCTTC. Translating gives CSVGKGGRTGCNEQFF.

V usage is TRBV5-5 and J usage is TRBJ1-2, with TRBD1 identical over 9 bases. Germline loops: CDR1 SGHKS, CDR2 YYEKEE (reference sequence). With 0 bases clipped from V and 7 bases from J, the junction kept 10 bases outside the gene matches. The CDR3 is 16 residues long. CDR3 DNA sequence: TGTGCCAGCAGCTTGGCTCCAATCGGGACAGGGACTGGCTACACCTTC. Its translation is CASSLAPIGTGTGYTF.

Of note for this clone: Within the sample, other DNA sequences also encode this same CDR3. V usage is TRBV21-1 and J usage is TRBJ1-2. TRBV21-1 is a pseudogene. This CDR3 has 16 residues. The CDR3 loop is CASSKEGQGRVWCYTF. The CDR3 coding sequence is TGTGCCAGCAGCAAAGAGGGGCAGGGGAGGGTTTGGTGCTACACCTTC.

CDR3 bases: TGTGCCAGCAGCGCCCCGGGGGAGTTCTACAATGAGCAGTTCTTC. Translated, it gives CASSAPGEFYNEQFF. The rearrangement links TRBV7-8 to TRBJ2-1, with D perhaps matching TRBD2 (6 bases). The CDR3 has 15 residues. CDR1 is SGHVS, CDR2 FQNEAQ, per germline. V was cut by 5 bases and J by 3 bases, with 14 bases left in between. Using reference TRBV7-8 and TRBJ2-1 for the parts outside the CDR3, the full variable domain is GAGVSQSPRYKVAKRGQDVALRCDPISGHVSLFWYQQALGQGPEFLTYFQNEAQLDKSGLPSDRFFAERPEGSVSTLKIQRTQQEDSAVYLCASSAPGEFYNEQFFGPGTRLTVL.

The rearrangement links TRBV11-2 to TRBJ2-7; TRBD2 might be the D (5 bases). Germline loops: CDR1 SGHAT, CDR2 FQNNGV. The CDR3 extends over 13 amino acids. The V end lost 6 bases, the J end lost 1 base, and 10 bases lay between the germline ends. The CDR3 DNA follows: TGTGCCAGCAGTAACGGGGTGTCCTACGAGCAGTACTTC. This codes for CASSNGVSYEQYF.

The rearrangement links TRBV7-6 to TRBJ2-1, with D possibly matching TRBD1 (5 bases). The CDR3 contains 13 residues. Trimming stripped 5 bases from V and 4 bases from J, with 9 bases between. Looked up from germline, CDR1 is SGHVS and CDR2 is FNYEAQ. The chain's CDR3 is CASSTDIYNEQFF. The CDR3 region has the DNA TGTGCCAGCAGCACGGACATATACAATGAGCAGTTCTTC.

This chain connects TRBV11-2 to TRBJ2-1; D remains unclear. The CDR3 sequence is 12 residues long. Per germline, CDR1 SGHAT and CDR2 FQNNGV. The germline V and J ends were trimmed by 5 bases and 6 bases, with 8 bases remaining between them. The CDR3 sequence is CASSPGLNEQFF. CDR3 DNA: TGTGCCAGCAGCCCCGGGCTCAATGAGCAGTTCTTC.

The V gene is TRBV6-9, the J gene TRBJ1-4, with 11 bases identical to TRBD1. The CDR3 sequence is 14 residues long. Germline CDR1 is MNHGY and CDR2 is SVAAGI. V was clipped by 7 bases and J by 11 bases; unmatched bases: 9. The DNA for the CDR3 is TGTGCCAGCATTAAGGACAGGGGGCGCGAGAAACTGTTTTTT. Translated: CASIKDRGREKLFF.

The chain couples TRBV10-3 to TRBJ2-3, with a weak D call TRBD1 (6 bases). With 0 bases removed from V and 2 bases from J, the gap between germline ends came to 9 bases. This CDR3 has 15 residues. Germline V gene lookup returns CDR1 ENHRY and CDR2 SYGVKD. CDR3 sequence: CAISESRGTTDTQYF. The CDR3 coding sequence is TGTGCCATCAGTGAGTCGAGGGGGACCACAGATACGCAGTATTTT.

The rearrangement uses TRBV14 and TRBJ2-2, with TRBD1 matching over 7 bases. Per germline, CDR1 SGHDN and CDR2 FVKESK. V shed 6 bases and J 5 bases; nucleotides not matched to a gene: 9. The CDR3 is 15 residues long. The CDR3: CASRISTGETGELFF. CDR3 coding DNA: TGTGCCAGCAGAATAAGTACAGGGGAAACCGGGGAGCTGTTTTTT.

The chain carries TRBV5-8 and TRBJ2-1; a possible D gene is TRBD2 (5 bases). V dropped 0 bases and J dropped 5 bases, with 12 bases sitting between them. The CDR3 consists of 15 residues. Germline V gene sequence: CDR1 SGHTS, CDR2 YDEGEE. The CDR3 nucleotides read TGTGCCAGCAGCTTGGTGTTAGCGAATGACAATGAGCAGTTCTTC. Translated, it gives CASSLVLANDNEQFF.

The genes are TRBV19 and TRBJ1-3; 7 positions match TRBD1. In germline, CDR1 is LNHDA, CDR2 SQIVND (reference sequence). After removal of 6 bases from V and 0 bases from J, the junction contained 8 bases not matched to a gene. The CDR3 has 16 residues. CDR3 coding DNA: TGTGCCAGTAGGCAGACAGGGACCTCCTCTGGAAACACCATATATTTT. It translates to CASRQTGTSSGNTIYF.

There are a few counts of this clone. The V call is TRBV6-6, the J call TRBJ2-7; 11 bases fit TRBD1. V was clipped by 4 bases and J by 7 bases; unmatched bases: 0. The CDR3 covers 12 residues. Germline CDR1 MNHNY, CDR2 SVGAGI (reference sequence). The CDR3 coding sequence is TGTGCCAGCAGTTGGGACAGGGGGGAGCAGTACTTC. It translates to CASSWDRGEQYF.

This clone was counted a single time. This rearrangement joins TRBV27 to TRBJ2-5; the match to TRBD2 covers 10 bases. Germline CDR1 and CDR2: MNHEY and SMNVEV (reference sequence). The CDR3 is 15 amino acids. The V and J ends lost 5 bases and 1 base, in that order; junction bases with no gene match: 4. This CDR3 reads CASSLLAGAQETQYF. CDR3 DNA: TGTGCCAGCAGTCTCCTAGCGGGGGCCCAAGAGACCCAGTACTTC.

The chain recombines TRBV2 with TRBJ2-2; 12 bases are a match to TRBD2. The CDR3 extends over 15 amino acids. With V trimmed by 10 bases and J by 7 bases, 10 bases remained unmatched. CDR1 and CDR2 from the germline V gene are SNHLY and FYNNEI. CDR3 DNA sequence: TGTGCCATCAGGACTAGCGGGAACACCGGCGGGGAGCTGTTTTTT. Its translation is CAIRTSGNTGGELFF.

There are a few counts of this clone. The chain combines TRBV19 with TRBJ1-1, with 7 bases that match TRBD1. V lost 7 bases to trimming and J lost 5 bases; unmatched junction nucleotides: 7. The CDR3 is 13 amino acids. Germline CDR1 and CDR2: LNHDA and SQIVND (reference sequence). CDR3 nucleotide sequence: TGTGCCAGTACACAGGGGCTATCGACTGAAGCTTTCTTT. It is translated as CASTQGLSTEAFF.

V and J are TRBV7-6 and TRBJ2-7; D is perhaps TRBD2 (5 bases). V was shortened by 1 base and J by 5 bases, with 12 bases between the two germline ends. CDR3 length equals 14 residues. From germline, CDR1 is SGHVS and CDR2 FNYEAQ. CDR3 coding DNA: TGTGCCAGCAGCTTAGTTATTTCGGGGAACGAGCAGTACTTC. It yields the protein CASSLVISGNEQYF. The complete variable domain, with remaining parts taken from reference TRBV7-6 and TRBJ2-7, reads GAGVSQSPRYKVTKRGQDVALRCDPISGHVSLYWYRQALGQGPEFLTYFNYEAQQDKSGLPNDRFSAERPEGSISTLTIQRTEQRDSAMYRCASSLVISGNEQYFGPGTRLTVT.

This chain uses TRBV5-1 with TRBJ1-1; 7 nucleotides match TRBD1. Looked up from germline, CDR1 is SGHRS and CDR2 is YFSETQ. The CDR3 loop spans 19 amino acids. Trimming cost V 6 bases and J 1 base; bases outside gene matches: 21. This CDR3 is CASKMWPNRGCCRNTEAFF. CDR3 nucleotides: TGCGCCAGCAAGATGTGGCCTAACAGGGGTTGCTGTAGGAACACTGAAGCTTTCTTT.